This record looks at one TCR beta chain sequence and its context. Its antigen is not known. This specimen belongs to a study of identical twins. CDR3 length equals 16 residues. V was pared by 5 bases and J by 3 bases, with 7 bases of the junction left unmatched. Germline V gives CDR1 SGHVS, CDR2 FNYEAQ. General study points: Instead of following the same donors, the conclusions were based on cross-sectional statistical analysis.

TCRdb fed the 5' RACE reads into MiXCR, producing one record per CDR3 protein. The sample holds some 790,000 distinct CDR3 sequences, 15% to 20% seen once. These data were likewise used in another study, on T cells expressing NK-cell markers.

This rearrangement joins TRBV7-6 to TRBJ2-3, with 11 bases matching TRBD2. The sample taken for sequencing was PBMCs. This receptor was taken from a woman under 30 in good health. CDR3 nucleotide sequence: TGTGCCAGCAGCACGACTAGCGGGATTGGTACAGATACGCAGTATTTT. Translated, it gives CASSTTSGIGTDTQYF.